This TCR beta chain was found in a study of T cells in Graves' hyperthyroidism and ophthalmopathy (dated by TCRdb to about 2019). As for the study more broadly: Peripheral blood samples were taken at initial diagnosis, before any treatment was given. To identify TCR V-J signatures that set the groups apart, the researchers used a discovery cohort of about a hundred patients, made up of roughly 45 with Graves' ophthalmopathy and some 58 with stable Graves' hyperthyroidism. An independent validation cohort of under 20 hyperthyroidism patients and 17 patients who later progressed to ophthalmopathy tested prospective prediction of ophthalmopathy. The roughly 100 discovery patients were randomly divided into training and test sets at a 7:3 ratio. In more than 5 Graves' hyperthyroidism patients, the study also compared T-cell repertoires from thyroid tissue with T-cell repertoires from blood. Following sampling, methimazole starting at 30 mg daily was given to hyperthyroidism patients, and high-dose intravenous methylprednisolone was given to ophthalmopathy patients. The paper reports TCR Vbeta CDR3 sequencing of over 120 peripheral blood samples: 40 to 45 ophthalmopathy, around 80 hyperthyroidism and approximately 17 progressor patients.

Graves' hyperthyroidism was defined as stable when no progression to ophthalmopathy occurred over 18 months of follow-up. Hyperthyroidism patients were newly diagnosed, with disease duration under 2 months, and aged 18 to 65 years. Exclusion was applied to patients with uncontrolled infections, other autoimmune diseases, pregnancy or lactation. Diagnoses relied on clinical symptoms, serum thyroxine and TRAb, thyroid ultrasound and orbital computed tomography. PBMCs were isolated from 7.5 to 10 ml of fresh peripheral blood by Ficoll-Paque density gradient centrifugation. Trizol reagent was used to extract total RNA, and RNA quality was then checked on an Agilent 2100 Bioanalyzer. TCR beta CDR3 regions were amplified from RNA transcripts. The TCR CDR3 was subjected to a first round of RT-PCR using the HTBI primer set and the Qiagen OneStep RT-PCR kit. A second multiplex PCR round built the libraries, followed by size selection and purification. Sequencing of the libraries was done on an Illumina HiSeq2000 using paired-end 100 bp reads. Per the original workflow: SOAPnuke was used to process the raw data, removing reads that contained adapters or uncalled bases, had a mean Phred below 15, or lacked an exact match to the constant primer or identifier. High-quality paired reads were merged with COPE v1.2.5, and unique nucleotide sequences were defined as clonotypes. Clonotypes were aligned to IMGT TRBV, TRBD and TRBJ reference segments using MiTCR v1.1. Analysis was restricted to V-J combinations with a frequency above 0.0001, which covered roughly 99% of repertoires. The TCS score was defined as F50 (clonal expansion) divided by E x V (chaos), with BLOSUM62-based TCRdist calculated between CDR3 peptides within each V-J. Welch's t-statistics and random forest reduced around 550 V-J features to 13, which were used in a naive Bayes classifier (R e1071). TCRdb cleaned the public reads at Q25 with fastp, built clones with MiXCR and kept in-frame beta chains. A single entry per CDR3 protein holds the most common genes and DNA from its merged rows. The V and J calls follow TCRdb's processing rather than the paper's. This sample is represented by a few hundred thousand distinct CDR3 sequences; 15% to 17% of them were singletons. The ten largest account for 6.5% to 8% of the sample.

Results the study describes overall, beyond this receptor: A 13 V-J signature model separated ophthalmopathy from stable hyperthyroidism, with approximately 87% sensitivity and about 81% specificity in cross-validation and 80%/75% in testing. Sample size was not statistically predetermined, and investigators were not blinded to group allocation. In validation, the model predicted progression to ophthalmopathy with approximately 71% sensitivity and approximately 74% specificity, a median of about 6 months before onset. Most expanded thyroid clonotypes (frequency above 0.001) were also detected in blood, suggesting blood repertoires may reflect thyroid immune responses.

Taken from the germline V gene, the CDR1 and CDR2 loops are SGHTA and FQGTGA. V trim: 1 base; J trim: 3 bases; unmatched bases: 15. Measured from the cysteine to the phenylalanine, the CDR3 is 19 residues long. The sequence is cut down to CDR3 DNA, 57 bases in frame from base 1. This clonotype was detected a few times. Its recognized antigen is unknown. No clone much larger than this one lies a single base away; base qualities are absent. Recombination linked TRBV7-3 to TRBJ2-3, with TRBD2 identical over 8 junction bases. The source is a woman under 40 with Graves' hyperthyroidism. The sample comprised blood. DNA sequence: TGTGCCAGCAGCTTAAAGGGTCTGGGACTAGACCCCAGAACAGATACGCAGTATTTT. Translation gives CASSLKGLGLDPRTDTQYF.